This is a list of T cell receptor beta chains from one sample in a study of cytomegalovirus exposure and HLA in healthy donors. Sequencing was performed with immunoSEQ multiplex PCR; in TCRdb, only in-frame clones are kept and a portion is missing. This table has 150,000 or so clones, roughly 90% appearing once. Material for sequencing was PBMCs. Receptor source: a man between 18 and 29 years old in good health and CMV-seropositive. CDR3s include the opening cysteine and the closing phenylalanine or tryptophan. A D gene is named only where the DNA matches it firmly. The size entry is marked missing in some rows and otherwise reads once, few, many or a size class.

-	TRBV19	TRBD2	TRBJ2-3	TGTGCCAGTCTCAGCGGGAGGGTCGCGGATACGCAGTATTTT	CASLSGRVADTQYF
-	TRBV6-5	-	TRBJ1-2	TGTGCCAGCAGTTACTCGCCAGGAAGCCTCTATGGCTACACCTTC	CASSYSPGSLYGYTF
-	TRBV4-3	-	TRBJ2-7	TGCGCCAGCAGCCGAGATGGACAGTCCTACGAGCAGTACTTC	CASSRDGQSYEQYF
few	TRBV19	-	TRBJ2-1	TGTGCCAGTGGGGGAGGACAATACAACAATGAGCAGTTCTTC	CASGGGQYNNEQFF
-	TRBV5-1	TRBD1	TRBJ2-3	TGCGCCAGCAGCCTGGACAGGGCCCCCACAGATACGCAGTATTTT	CASSLDRAPTDTQYF
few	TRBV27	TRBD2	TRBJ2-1	TGTGCCAGCACCGGACTAGCGGGAGGTGATGAGCAGTTCTTC	CASTGLAGGDEQFF
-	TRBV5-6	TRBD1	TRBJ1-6	TGTGCCAGCAGCCCTGGGACAGGGATCTCCTATAATTCACCCCTCCACTTT	CASSPGTGISYNSPLHF
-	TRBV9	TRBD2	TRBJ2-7	TGTGCCAGCAGTGCGGGCGGGGGGTTCTCCTACGAGCAGTACTTC	CASSAGGGFSYEQYF
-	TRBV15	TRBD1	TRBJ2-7	TGTGCCACCAGCAGAGAACAGGGGGCCTACGAGCAGTACTTC	CATSREQGAYEQYF
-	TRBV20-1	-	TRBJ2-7	TGCAGTGCTAGAGTGACTGCCGGGCAGTACTTC	CSARVTAGQYF
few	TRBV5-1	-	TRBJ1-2	TGCGCCAGCAGCTTGGGGACAGCCAGTCTTTATGATGGCTACACCTTC	CASSLGTASLYDGYTF
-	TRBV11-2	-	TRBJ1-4	TGTGCCAGCAGCTTAGAACTCAGGGAAGATGAAAAACTGTTTTTT	CASSLELREDEKLFF
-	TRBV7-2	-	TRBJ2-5	TGTGCCAGCAGCTTTTCCGGCGGACTTACCAAAGAGACCCAGTACTTC	CASSFSGGLTKETQYF
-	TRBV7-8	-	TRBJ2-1	TGTGCCAGCAGCTTCCAGTGGGACTTCCCGGCTGGTAATGAGCAGTTCTTC	CASSFQWDFPAGNEQFF
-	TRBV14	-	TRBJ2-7	TGTGCCAGCAGCCAAGATCTGGCCTCCAGCTACGAGCAGTACTTC	CASSQDLASSYEQYF
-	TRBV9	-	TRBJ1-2	TGTGCCAGCAGCGTAACCCTGTCGGATGGCTACACCTTC	CASSVTLSDGYTF
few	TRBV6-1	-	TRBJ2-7	TGTGCCAGCAGTGAAGGCAGGGCCCACTCCTACGAGCAGTACTTC	CASSEGRAHSYEQYF
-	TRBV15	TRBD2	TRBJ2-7	TGTGCCACCAGCCCGCGGGCCCTAGCGGGGGGGTCCTACGAGCAGTACTTC	CATSPRALAGGSYEQYF
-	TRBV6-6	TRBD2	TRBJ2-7	TGTGCCACCCACACTAGCGGGAGCTACGAGCAGTACTTC	CATHTSGSYEQYF
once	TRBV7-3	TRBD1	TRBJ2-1	TGTGCCAGCAGCCCCGGACAGGTCTACAATGAGCAGTTCTTC	CASSPGQVYNEQFF
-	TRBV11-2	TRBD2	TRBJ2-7	TGTGCCAGCAGCTCTACTAGCGCTATCTCCTACGAGCAGTACTTC	CASSSTSAISYEQYF
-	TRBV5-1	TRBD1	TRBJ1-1	TGCGCCAGCAGCCCCCCGACAGGGATCGACACTGAAGCTTTCTTT	CASSPPTGIDTEAFF
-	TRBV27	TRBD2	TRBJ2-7	TGTGCCAGCAGCTCCGGGACTAGCGGGAGGGCCGAGCAGTACTTC	CASSSGTSGRAEQYF
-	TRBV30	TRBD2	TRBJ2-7	TGTGCCTGGACACCTAGCGGGTTCTACGAGCAGTACTTC	CAWTPSGFYEQYF
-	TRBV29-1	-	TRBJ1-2	TGCAGCGCCCTGGAGGATGGCTACACCTTC	CSALEDGYTF
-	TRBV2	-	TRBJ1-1	TGTGCCAGCAACGGTGAAGGGGGCACTGAAGCTTTCTTT	CASNGEGGTEAFF
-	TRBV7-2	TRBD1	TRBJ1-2	TGTGCCAGCAGCCTGACAGGGGCTTACTATGGCTACACCTTC	CASSLTGAYYGYTF
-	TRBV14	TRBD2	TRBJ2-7	TGTGCCAGCAGCCAAGTAAAGGTAGCGGGAGTAGACGAGCAGTACTTC	CASSQVKVAGVDEQYF
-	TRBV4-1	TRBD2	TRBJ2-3	TGCGCCAGCAGCCAAGTCGGACTAGCGGGAGGACGTGGCACAGATACGCAGTATTTT	CASSQVGLAGGRGTDTQYF
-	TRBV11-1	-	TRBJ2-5	TGTGCCAGCAGCTTAAGGGGGGCTAGCGGAAAGACCCAGTACTTC	CASSLRGASGKTQYF
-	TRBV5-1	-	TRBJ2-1	TGCGCCAGCAGCCCCTCACTGCGGGATATTTTCTTC	CASSPSLRDIFF
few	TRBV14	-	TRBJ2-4	TGTGCCAGCAGCTCAAGGGGGGCCAAAAACATTCAGTACTTC	CASSSRGAKNIQYF
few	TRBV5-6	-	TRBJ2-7	TGTGCCAGCAGCCAGCAGGGGCTCTACGAGCAGTACTTC	CASSQQGLYEQYF
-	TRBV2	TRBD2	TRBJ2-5	TGTGCCAGCAGAGCGGGGGCTAGCGGGGGGCATAAAGAGACCCAGTACTTC	CASRAGASGGHKETQYF
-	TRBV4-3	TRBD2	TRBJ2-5	TGCGCCAGCAGCCAAGACCCCCACACTAGCGGGGCCGGGCGGACCCAGTACTTC	CASSQDPHTSGAGRTQYF
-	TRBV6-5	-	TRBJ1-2	TGTGCCAGCACCGACAGCTATGGCTACACCTTC	CASTDSYGYTF
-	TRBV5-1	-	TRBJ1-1	TGCGCCAGCAGCTTGGACGGAACAGGGAGAAATGAAGCTTTCTTT	CASSLDGTGRNEAFF
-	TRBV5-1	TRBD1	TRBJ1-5	TGCGCCAGCAGCTTGGGGACAGGGTATAGCAATCAGCCCCAGCATTTT	CASSLGTGYSNQPQHF
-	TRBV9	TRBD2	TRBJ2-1	TGTGCCAGCAGCGACGCTAGCGGGAATGAGCAGTTCTTC	CASSDASGNEQFF
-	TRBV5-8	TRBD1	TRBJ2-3	TGTGCCAGCAGCGACTTAGGACAGGGCTTGGCAGATACGCAGTATTTT	CASSDLGQGLADTQYF
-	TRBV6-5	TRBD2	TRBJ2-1	TGTGCCAGCAGTTACTCGCCTAGCGGGATAAATGAGCAGTTCTTC	CASSYSPSGINEQFF
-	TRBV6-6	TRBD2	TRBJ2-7	TGTGCCGCAAGGGCTAGCGGGAGGAGTGAGCAGTACTTC	CAARASGRSEQYF
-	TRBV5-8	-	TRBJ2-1	TGTGCCAGCAGCTATCAGGTCAACTCCTACAATGAGCAGTTCTTC	CASSYQVNSYNEQFF
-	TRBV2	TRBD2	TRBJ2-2	TGTGCCAGCACCGGACTAGCGGGATTTTCGAACACCGGGGAGCTGTTTTTT	CASTGLAGFSNTGELFF
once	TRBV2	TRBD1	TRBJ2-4	TGTGCCAGCAGTGGGGACAGGGGCCAGGGCATTCAGTACTTC	CASSGDRGQGIQYF
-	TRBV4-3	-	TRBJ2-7	TGCGCCAGCAGCCGGGGGACTTCCTACGAGCAGTACTTC	CASSRGTSYEQYF
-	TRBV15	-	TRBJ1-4	TGTGCCACCAGCAGAGTAGGGGGAGCTAATGAAAAACTGTTTTTT	CATSRVGGANEKLFF
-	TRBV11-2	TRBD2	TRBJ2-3	TGTGCCAGCGTATTAATGGGCCTAGCGGGGAGGGCCACAGATACGCAGTATTTT	CASVLMGLAGRATDTQYF
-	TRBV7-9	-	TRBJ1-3	TGTGCCATTTCGTTAGGGGGATACTCTGGAAACACCATATATTTT	CAISLGGYSGNTIYF